A selection of T cell receptor beta chains follows, all from one sample in a study of cytomegalovirus exposure and HLA in healthy donors. Profiling relied on immunoSEQ multiplex PCR, and the TCRdb table lists in-frame clones only, not all of them. Here the sample spans some 200,000 clones, approximately 85% being singletons. The sample comprised PBMCs. The receptors were gathered from a woman aged 40 to 50 in good health and CMV-seronegative. Both conserved end residues are part of each CDR3. Each record gives: V gene, clone size, CDR3 protein. Clone size is not always given. Where it is, it says once, few, many or a class for expanded clones.

>TRBV2|once
CASRRGLNYGYTF
>TRBV29-1|once
CSVADGDTGELFF
>TRBV6-5|NA
CASSRRGLINNEQFF
>TRBV9|NA
CASSDGRAGTDTQYF
>TRBV7-2|NA
CATKQRATTDTQYF
>TRBV5-1|NA
CASSSGQGAYEQYF
>TRBV15|NA
CATRTGNTDTQYF
>TRBV19|NA
CASSIGSQGNTEAFF
>TRBV4-1|few
CASSQVRDIGNQPQHF
>TRBV7-2|few
CASSLRGGSTDTQYF
>TRBV27|NA
CASSSGLAGARTGELFF
>TRBV30|NA
CAWSVRLLEAFF
>TRBV5-4|NA
CASSFWASMNTEAFF
>TRBV27|NA
CASSLGQRYEQYF
>TRBV5-1|few
CASSLRGEQYF
>TRBV18|NA
CASSPISRVNDEQYF
>TRBV5-4|NA
CASSLKAVGYNEQFF
>TRBV11-2|NA
CASLDGLAGGRNEQFF
>TRBV7-3|once
CASSGGGINTGELFF
>TRBV7-9|NA
CASSLARSNLGTQYF
>TRBV30|NA
CAWGRVSSYNEQFF
>TRBV28|NA
CASSPPTGIYGYTF
>TRBV28|NA
CASSDRNSMNTEAFF
>TRBV7-9|NA
CASSPRGSPNEQYF
>TRBV28|NA
CASSLYDPSTSAGELFF
>TRBV7-9|NA
CASRTSGSTDTQYF
>TRBV7-9|NA
CASSTEARGGYTF
>TRBV28|NA
CASSLTGTVEKLFF
>TRBV5-1|few
CASTLFYGGSQNYGYTF
>TRBV6-1|few
CASSEWPNTEAFF
>TRBV29-1|NA
CSVRGYGNTIYF
>TRBV6-6|NA
CASSLGQLVCEQYF
>TRBV29-1|NA
CSFSQVGEEYF
>TRBV5-1|few
CASSSGTGGEETQYF
>TRBV10-2|NA
CATNLAGGPGSYNEQFF
>TRBV27|NA
CASSPGGPLEQYF